The present TCR beta chain was sequenced within a study of T cells in Graves' hyperthyroidism and ophthalmopathy. Study information: Blood from the periphery was taken at initial diagnosis, before any treatment.

The CDR3 has 16 amino acids. J was trimmed by 5 bases and V by 4 bases; bases with no gene match: 9. Germline CDR1 reads SGHKS; CDR2 reads YYEKEE (reference sequence). This clonotype came up a few times. RNA transcripts were the template for amplifying TCR beta CDR3 regions. The TCR CDR3 was amplified in a first-round RT-PCR using the HTBI primer set. In TCRdb, the multiplex PCR reads were re-called with MiXCR into one record per CDR3 protein. The sample has approximately 610,000 distinct CDR3 sequences; 15% to 20% are singletons. Absence of ophthalmopathy progression within 18 months defined stable Graves' hyperthyroidism. Investigators excluded patients with uncontrolled infection, other autoimmune disease, pregnancy or lactation.

This sequence joins TRBV5-5 and TRBJ2-5; 12 bases align to TRBD2. This clonotype was sampled from a woman under 30 with Graves' hyperthyroidism. The specimen was blood. The CDR3 coding sequence is TGTGCCAGCAGCCTCGGACTAGCGGGACTTGGGGAGACCCAGTACTTC. Translated, it gives CASSLGLAGLGETQYF.